This T cell receptor beta chain was recovered during a study of blood T cells in healthy people across ages. Study-wide findings and caveats: Fewer expanded clones and more diversity marked long-lived versus aged donors.

Regarding this clonotype: Its specificity is not known.

The germline gives CDR1 SQVTM, CDR2 ANQGSEA. CDR3 size: 14 residues. The ends were cut back, 0 bases at V and 8 bases at J, with 14 bases in the middle. Alongside a J-beta primer mix, a sample-barcoded 5' primer served in a second PCR lasting about 6 to 12 cycles. MiXCR, applied by TCRdb to the 5' RACE reads, yields one record per CDR3 protein. In the table there are about 1 million distinct CDR3 sequences, about 25% of which are singletons. The sample was also linked to a second study, of T cells of mothers and their children.

The chain carries TRBV29-1 and TRBJ2-1, with D perhaps TRBD1 or TRBD2 (7 bases each). The sequenced material came from blood. The clonotype was recovered from a girl aged 2 to 9 in good health. This CDR3 reads CSVEEGRGPDEQFF. DNA of the CDR3: TGCAGCGTTGAAGAGGGGAGGGGGCCGGATGAGCAGTTCTTC.